This record covers a single T cell receptor (beta chain). Per germline, CDR1 SQVTM and CDR2 ANQGSEA. The CDR3 is 13 amino acids. The ends lost 7 bases at V and 2 bases at J; junction bases unmatched: 8. TCRdb's copy holds only in-frame clones and misses some; the assay was immunoSEQ multiplex PCR. The table records about 86,000 clones, 88% of them present only once. The sample belongs to a study of T cell responses to AZD1222 COVID-19 vaccine. The chain has TRBV29-1 and TRBJ2-7; 7 bases are a match to TRBD1. This specimen was peripheral blood, taken 28 days after the second AZD1222 dose. The source is an adult who received the AZD1222 COVID-19 vaccine. CDR3 amino acids: CSAERQGTYEQYF. Here the CDR3 DNA reads TGCAGCGCGGAGAGACAGGGCACCTACGAGCAGTACTTC.